Described below is a single T cell receptor (beta chain) sequence and its context. Its antigen is currently unknown. This sample is part of a study of T cell repertoires in cytomegalovirus infection. Trimming left V 3 bases short and J 3 bases short, with 9 bases between. The CDR3 covers 14 residues. TCRdb independently ran MiXCR on the reads; one entry per CDR3 protein. The sample has a few hundred thousand distinct CDR3 sequences; about a third are singletons. The chain links TRBV12-3 or TRBV12-4 to TRBJ2-4, with a tentative D call TRBD1 (5 bases). Sequenced here: cultured PBMCs, sampled from culture after CMV antigen stimulation. The source of this sequence is a human donor in good health (CMV status not recorded). Some clones in this sample may be carry-over from other donors' samples. The CDR3 region is CASSFVDSKNIQYF. Written as DNA, the CDR3 is TGTGCCAGCAGTTTTGTCGACAGCAAAAACATTCAGTACTTC.